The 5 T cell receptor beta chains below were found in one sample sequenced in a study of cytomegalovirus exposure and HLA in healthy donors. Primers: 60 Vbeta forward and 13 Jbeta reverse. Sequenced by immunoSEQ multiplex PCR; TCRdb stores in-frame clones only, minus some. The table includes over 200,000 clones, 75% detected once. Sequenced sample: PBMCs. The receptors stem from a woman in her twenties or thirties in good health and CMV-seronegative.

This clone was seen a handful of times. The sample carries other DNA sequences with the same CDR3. The CDR3 spells CASSAGSSYNEQFF. The CDR3 DNA follows: TGTGCCAGCAGCGCTGGGAGCTCCTACAATGAGCAGTTCTTC. The chain combines TRBV9 with TRBJ2-1, with a weak D call TRBD2 (5 bases). Germline V lookup: CDR1 SGDLS, CDR2 YYNGEE. The CDR3 has 14 amino acids. V shed 3 bases and J shed 0 bases, with 7 bases lying between them.

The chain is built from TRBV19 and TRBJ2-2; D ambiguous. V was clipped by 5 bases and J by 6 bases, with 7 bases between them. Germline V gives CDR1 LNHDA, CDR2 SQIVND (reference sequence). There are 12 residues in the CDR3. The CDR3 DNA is TGTGCCAGTAGTTACACGCCCGGGGAGCTGTTTTTT. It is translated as CASSYTPGELFF.

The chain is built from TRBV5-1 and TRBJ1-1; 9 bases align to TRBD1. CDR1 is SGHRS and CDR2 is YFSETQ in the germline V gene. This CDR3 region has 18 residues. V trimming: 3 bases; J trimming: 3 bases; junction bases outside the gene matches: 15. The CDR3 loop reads CASSSLSGTGSRDTEAFF. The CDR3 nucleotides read TGCGCCAGCAGCTCTCTTTCCGGGACAGGGAGTAGGGACACTGAAGCTTTCTTT.

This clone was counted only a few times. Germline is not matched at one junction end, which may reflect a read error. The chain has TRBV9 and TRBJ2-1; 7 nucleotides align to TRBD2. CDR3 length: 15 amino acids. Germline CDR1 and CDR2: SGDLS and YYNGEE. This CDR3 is CASSVGGSSHNEQFF. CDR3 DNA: TGTGCCAGCAGCGTCGGCGGGAGCTCCCACAATGAGCAGTTCTTC. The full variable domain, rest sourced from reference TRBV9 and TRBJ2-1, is DSGVTQTPKHLITATGQRVTLRCSPRSGDLSVYWYQQSLDQGLQFLIQYYNGEERAKGNILERFSAQQFPDLHSELNLSSLELGDSALYFCASSVGGSSHNEQFFGPGTRLTVL.

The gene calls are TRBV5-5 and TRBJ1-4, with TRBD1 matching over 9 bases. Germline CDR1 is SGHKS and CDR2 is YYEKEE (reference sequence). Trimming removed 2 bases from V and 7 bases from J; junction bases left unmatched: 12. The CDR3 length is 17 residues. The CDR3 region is CASSFGPNRGQGEKLFF. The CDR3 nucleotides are TGTGCCAGCAGCTTCGGACCGAACAGGGGGCAGGGTGAAAAACTGTTTTTT.